The 6 T cell receptor beta chains presented below share a single source sample, sequenced in a study of CD8 T cells in ankylosing spondylitis. Study results and caveats: Seemingly distinctive of ankylosing spondylitis blood was a TCR beta motif formed by eight highly homologous variants.

Using its own MiXCR run on the 5' RACE reads, TCRdb lists one record per CDR3 protein. The table records a few hundred thousand distinct CDR3 sequences, around 20% of them present only once. The antigens of these receptors remain unknown. The sequenced material came from blood, either unsorted or a sorted T cell fraction (not recorded which). These receptor sequences come from a male donor with ankylosing spondylitis.

This clonotype was observed a few times. V and J are TRBV6-5 and TRBJ2-1; 7 bases map to TRBD2. The germline V gene encodes CDR1 MNHEY and CDR2 SVGAGI. The CDR3 runs 14 residues. The trim removed 1 base at V and 7 bases at J, leaving 4 bases unmatched. CDR3 loop: CASSYYGGLNEQFF. The CDR3 coding sequence is TGTGCCAGCAGTTACTACGGGGGGTTAAATGAGCAGTTCTTC.

This clonotype was seen only a few times. The chain is built from TRBV15 and TRBJ2-7, with D hard to call. The CDR3 totals 14 residues. V dropped 0 bases and J dropped 3 bases, with 9 bases sitting between them. In germline, CDR1 is LNHNV, CDR2 YYDKDF (reference sequence). CDR3 loop: CATSRDPEFYEQYF. The CDR3, as DNA: TGTGCCACCAGCAGAGATCCAGAATTCTACGAGCAGTACTTC.

This clonotype was found a few times. V is TRBV5-5 and J is TRBJ2-7, with 9 bases aligning to TRBD2. The CDR3 is 15 amino acids. The V and J ends lost 2 bases and 3 bases, in that order; junction bases with no gene match: 6. Germline V lookup: CDR1 SGHKS, CDR2 YYEKEE (reference sequence). This CDR3 is CASSFLGTSLYEQYF. The DNA for the CDR3 is TGTGCCAGCAGCTTCCTCGGGACTAGCCTCTACGAGCAGTACTTC.

This clonotype turned up a few times. CDR3 region: CASSQVRVYGYTF. CDR3 coding DNA: TGTGCCAGCAGCCAAGTCCGGGTGTATGGCTACACCTTC. V is TRBV4-2 and J is TRBJ1-2; no clear D gene. This CDR3 contains 13 residues. V was shortened by 1 base and J by 5 bases, with 8 bases between the two germline ends. The germline V gene encodes CDR1 LGHNA and CDR2 YNFKEQ.

V gene TRBV5-1 combines with J gene TRBJ2-1, with a tentative D call TRBD1 (5 bases). The germline V gene encodes CDR1 SGHRS and CDR2 YFSETQ. The CDR3 is 16 residues long. V lost 4 bases and J lost 0, with 14 bases in between. CDR3 protein: CASSGRTDSSYNEQFF. As DNA, the CDR3 is TGCGCCAGCAGCGGACGGACCGACAGCTCCTACAATGAGCAGTTCTTC.

The V gene is TRBV12-3 or TRBV12-4, the J gene TRBJ1-1; D is uncertain. The CDR3 sequence is 13 residues long. The V and J ends lost 2 bases and 1 base respectively, with 5 bases between them. As DNA, the CDR3 is TGTGCCAGCAGTTTATGGGGGAACACTGAAGCTTTCTTT. This codes for CASSLWGNTEAFF.